This TCR beta chain was recovered during a study of blood T cell repertoires in COVID-19. Profiling relied on immunoSEQ multiplex PCR, and the TCRdb table lists in-frame clones only, not all of them. This sample has about 160,000 clones, with more than 75% found just once. This CDR3 is 13 amino acids long. The V end lost 2 bases, the J end lost 3 bases, and 8 bases lay between the germline ends. Per the germline V gene, CDR1 is GTSNPN and CDR2 is SVGIG (reference sequence). The source of this sequence is a woman aged 45 to 65 with COVID-19, enrolled during active disease. The sample comprised peripheral blood. V usage is TRBV30 and J usage is TRBJ2-1, with D unresolved. CDR3 bases: TGTGCCTGGAGTAGATTAGACTACAATGAGCAGTTCTTC. Translated, it gives CAWSRLDYNEQFF.